What follows are 5 T cell receptor beta chains derived from one specimen sequenced in a study of blood T cell repertoires in COVID-19. Here immunoSEQ multiplex PCR was the method, and the copy in TCRdb shows in-frame clones only, minus some. Here the sample spans about 250,000 clones, about 83% being singletons. The sample comprised peripheral blood. The receptor set was obtained from a man aged 35 to 55 with active or convalescent COVID-19.

The V gene is TRBV14, the J gene TRBJ2-2, with unresolved D. The CDR3 length is 13 residues. Deletions cut 5 bases from V and 5 bases from J, with 9 bases between. CDR1 and CDR2 (germline): SGHDN, FVKESK. This chain's CDR3 is CASSYLRTGELFF. As DNA, the CDR3 is TGTGCCAGCAGCTACTTGCGGACCGGGGAGCTGTTTTTT.

This chain joins TRBV4-1 and TRBJ2-7, with D possibly TRBD1 on 6 matching bases. Trimming stripped 3 bases from V and 3 bases from J, with 18 bases between. Germline V gene data show CDR1 as MGHRA and CDR2 as YSYEKL. The CDR3 runs 16 residues. The CDR3 region has the DNA TGCGCCAGCAGCCACGATCCGGACAGCGTAAACTACGAGCAGTACTTC. This sequence encodes CASSHDPDSVNYEQYF.

The V gene is TRBV2, the J gene TRBJ1-1, with 7 bases fitting TRBD1. CDR3 length equals 13 residues. Germline V gene sequence: CDR1 SNHLY, CDR2 FYNNEI. Trimming took 7 bases from V and 5 from J; bases not matched to a gene: 7. The CDR3 region has the DNA TGTGCCAGCACACCGACAGGGCTGACTGAAGCTTTCTTT. It encodes CASTPTGLTEAFF. The full variable domain, its missing parts supplied by reference TRBV2 and TRBJ1-1, is EPEVTQTPSHQVTQMGQEVILRCVPISNHLYFYWYRQILGQKVEFLVSFYNNEISEKSEIFDDQFSVERPDGSNFTLKIRSTKLEDSAMYFCASTPTGLTEAFFGQGTRLTVV.

This clone was seen only a few times. V is TRBV28 and J is TRBJ1-2; TRBD1 agrees at 8 bases. This CDR3 comprises 15 residues. From germline, CDR1 is MDHEN and CDR2 SYDVKM. The V segment lost 5 bases and the J segment 2 bases; nucleotides outside the gene matches: 7. DNA for the CDR3: TGTGCCAGCAGTGCCGCAGGGGGCCTAAACTATGGCTACACCTTC. Its translation is CASSAAGGLNYGYTF.

The rearrangement links TRBV2 to TRBJ1-1; D possibly corresponds to TRBD1 (6 bases). Per germline, CDR1 SNHLY and CDR2 FYNNEI. The CDR3 spans 13 residues. V was pared by 7 bases and J by 0 bases, with 9 bases between. This chain's CDR3 is CASNNRVNTEAFF. In DNA form, the CDR3 reads TGTGCCAGCAATAACAGGGTGAACACTGAAGCTTTCTTT.